This T cell receptor beta chain was captured by sequencing in a study of blood T cell repertoires in COVID-19 (dated by TCRdb to the early 2020s). Study-wide context: Collaborator samples came from the United States, Italy and Spain and covered acute and convalescent phases of COVID-19. Samples came from the ongoing ImmuneRACE study (first 160 participants) plus 1,254 subjects from 6 global collaborators. Where available, HLA class I and class II types were taken from metadata supplied by the sample provider and were not determined by assay-based typing. A de-identified subject ID, COVID-19 status, age in years and sex were almost always included in the sample metadata. The prospective study material was composed of cDNA or gDNA derived from T cells, B-cell-depleted T cells, or PBMCs. The dataset comprised deeply sampled blood TCRbeta repertoires from subjects exposed to, actively infected with, or recovered from COVID-19. The repertoires were made available in a free public database intended to serve as a resource for research on the immune response to SARS-CoV-2.

Findings and caveats that apply to the study as a whole: The amount of clinical and demographic metadata varied by source and participant and was provided uncurated.

Including the terminal cysteine and phenylalanine, the CDR3 comprises 13 residues. Kept here is only the CDR3 DNA, which spans 39 bases and is read in frame from base 1. Here V drops 5 bases and J drops 5 bases, and the junction holds 4 bases not matched to any gene. Collaborating institutions collected whole blood in K2EDTA tubes following their own protocols. Collaborator samples were shipped for TCRbeta analysis as frozen whole blood, isolated PBMCs, or DNA extracted from either sample type. As to this clone: No antigen is known for it. No qualities accompany the bases; no much larger clone lies one base away.

TCRbeta CDR3 regions were amplified from genomic DNA using the immunoSEQ Assay, a bias-controlled multiplex PCR. As for how the authors treated the data: Within the assay, amplification of reference gene primers was used to estimate how many nucleated cells each sample contained. To quantify the absolute abundance of each unique TCRbeta CDR3 rearrangement, sequence reads were collapsed and filtered. For each sample, productive Simpson clonality was calculated as the square root of Simpson's diversity index over productive rearrangements. Drawn from immuneACCESS, this table holds only the in-frame rearrangements with V and J called that TCRdb kept. Clones are partly lost; checked studies trace under half to an unresolved V gene and leave the rest unexplained. That table furnishes V, J and clone size, whereas the DNA furnished D and trimming. The sample table records approximately 30,000 clones; about nine tenths of these occur just once. Together, the top ten hold around 5% of the sample.

The chain is made from TRBV12-3 or TRBV12-4 and TRBJ2-5, and TRBD2 aligns with 8 junction nucleotides. Sequencing input: peripheral blood. This sequence was found in a human donor in a cohort sampled during active COVID-19. DNA sequence: TGTGCCAGCAGTCGGGGGGGCAGGGAGACCCAGTACTTC. Translated, it gives CASSRGGRETQYF.